Below are 19 T cell receptor beta chains sequenced from a single sample in a study of T cell responses to AZD1222 COVID-19 vaccine. Assay used: immunoSEQ multiplex PCR; TCRdb lists only in-frame clones, some missing. This table holds roughly 140,000 clones, roughly 90% found once. Material: peripheral blood, obtained 28 days after the second AZD1222 dose. The receptors originated from an adult who received the AZD1222 COVID-19 vaccine.

The chain couples TRBV9 to TRBJ1-2; 12 bases are shared with TRBD1. This CDR3 comprises 15 residues. V dropped 0 bases and J dropped 7; count of bases not matched to a gene: 4. From germline, CDR1 is SGDLS and CDR2 YYNGEE. CDR3 DNA sequence: TGTGCCAGCAGCGTAGAGGGACAGGGGGCGCGTGGCTACACCTTC. Its protein product is CASSVEGQGARGYTF.

This clone appeared once. The CDR3 loop is CASSLTGSEQFF. The CDR3 nucleotides are TGTGCCAGCAGCTTAACAGGGAGTGAGCAGTTCTTC. The chain combines TRBV7-3 with TRBJ2-1, with D perhaps TRBD2 (5 bases). Trimming took 0 bases from V and 9 from J, leaving 6 bases between them. Germline CDR1 SGHTA, CDR2 FQGTGA. The CDR3 runs 12 residues.

CDR3 amino acids: CASSALAGVRTDTQYF. CDR3 bases: TGTGCCAGCAGTGCCCTAGCGGGAGTACGCACAGATACGCAGTATTTT. The J gene is TRBJ2-3, the V gene TRBV2, with 10 positions matching TRBD2. J gave up 1 base and V 4 bases, and 5 bases lay outside the gene matches. CDR1 and CDR2 from the germline V gene are SNHLY and FYNNEI. The CDR3 extends over 16 amino acids.

This chain uses TRBV19 with TRBJ1-1, with 7 bases identical to TRBD1. The ends lost 6 bases at V and 1 base at J; junction bases unmatched: 8. Per germline, CDR1 LNHDA and CDR2 SQIVND (reference sequence). This CDR3 contains 15 residues. The CDR3 protein is CASRYQTGWNTEAFF. CDR3 bases: TGTGCCAGTAGATATCAGACAGGGTGGAACACTGAAGCTTTCTTT. The whole variable domain, remainder taken from reference TRBV19 and TRBJ1-1, is DGGITQSPKYLFRKEGQNVTLSCEQNLNHDAMYWYRQDPGQGLRLIYYSQIVNDFQKGDIAEGYSVSREKKESFPLTVTSAQKNPTAFYLCASRYQTGWNTEAFFGQGTRLTVV.

The gene calls are TRBV19 and TRBJ2-2; 15 nucleotides agree with TRBD2. The trim removed 5 bases at V and 2 bases at J, leaving 6 bases unmatched. Germline lookup yields CDR1 LNHDA and CDR2 SQIVND (reference sequence). This CDR3 is built from 18 residues. The CDR3 sequence: CASSGPGLAGGNTGELFF. CDR3 bases: TGTGCCAGTAGTGGACCGGGACTAGCGGGGGGCAACACCGGGGAGCTGTTTTTT.

The chain has TRBV7-2 and TRBJ1-1; D is unclear. The CDR3 has 13 residues. Trimming removed 2 bases from V and 4 bases from J, with 8 bases in between. Germline values: CDR1 SGHTA, CDR2 FQGNSA. The DNA for the CDR3 is TGTGCCAGCAGCTTATCCTCGGCCACTGAAGCTTTCTTT. Translating gives CASSLSSATEAFF.

V usage is TRBV5-6 and J usage is TRBJ2-7; no firm D call. The CDR3 sequence is 15 residues long. Germline values: CDR1 SGHDT, CDR2 YYEEEE. Trimming took 2 bases from V and 1 from J, leaving 13 bases between them. In DNA, the CDR3 is TGTGCCAGCAGCTTAGAACCCGGGCTATCCTACGAGCAGTACTTC. It translates to CASSLEPGLSYEQYF.

V usage is TRBV19 and J usage is TRBJ1-6; D is unresolved. Germline values: CDR1 LNHDA, CDR2 SQIVND (reference sequence). The V end lost 7 bases, the J end lost 4 bases, and 11 bases lay between the germline ends. The CDR3 has 14 amino acids. In nucleotides, the CDR3 is TGTGCCAGTAACCCCGGGGTTTATAATTCACCCCTCCACTTT. Translated: CASNPGVYNSPLHF.

V usage is TRBV3-1 (or the pseudogene TRBV3-2) and J usage is TRBJ1-2; D remains unclear. The germline V gene encodes CDR1 LGHDT and CDR2 YNNKEL (reference sequence). CDR3 length: 15 amino acids. V was trimmed by 3 bases and J by 6 bases, leaving 17 bases between them. Here the CDR3 reads CASSQLDQIGNGYTF. CDR3 sequence (DNA): TGTGCCAGCAGCCAGTTAGATCAAATAGGCAATGGCTACACCTTC.

The CDR3 DNA is TGTGCCAGCAGCTCCCAGACACTCAAGAACACTGAAGCTTTCTTT. Protein: CASSSQTLKNTEAFF. The V call is TRBV14, the J call TRBJ1-1; no clear D. The CDR3 spans 15 residues. The germline gives CDR1 SGHDN, CDR2 FVKESK. Trimming took 5 bases from V and 1 from J, leaving 14 bases between them. Variable domain in full (rest from reference TRBV14 and TRBJ1-1): EAGVTQFPSHSVIEKGQTVTLRCDPISGHDNLYWYRRVMGKEIKFLLHFVKESKQDESGMPNNRFLAERTGGTYSTLKVQPAELEDSGVYFCASSSQTLKNTEAFFGQGTRLTVV.

In this sample, this clone turned up once. V is TRBV4-2 and J is TRBJ1-1; tentatively, D is TRBD1 (5 bases). CDR1 and CDR2 from the germline V gene are LGHNA and YNFKEQ. The V gene lost 4 bases and the J gene lost 5 bases, with 17 bases spanning the gap. There are 15 residues in the CDR3. This CDR3 reads CASSPGRESGTEAFF. CDR3 in DNA: TGTGCCAGCAGCCCGGGACGGGAGTCAGGGACTGAAGCTTTCTTT.

V and J are TRBV14 and TRBJ1-1, with D tentatively TRBD1 (6 bases). Trimming shortened V by 5 bases and J by 4 bases, and 14 bases separated the two germline ends. CDR3 length: 14 residues. The V gene's germline CDR1 is SGHDN and CDR2 FVKESK. CDR3 amino acids: CASSSGVGGTEAFF. In nucleotides, the CDR3 is TGTGCCAGCAGCTCAGGGGTCGGGGGCACTGAAGCTTTCTTT.

J is TRBJ2-3 and V is TRBV5-1, with D possibly being TRBD1 or TRBD2 (5 bases each). V was clipped by 7 bases and J by 0 bases, with 18 bases between them. Germline CDR1 reads SGHRS; CDR2 reads YFSETQ. The CDR3 has 16 residues. The CDR3 coding sequence is TGCGCCAGCTCACTAGGGGCCCAACCTAGCACAGATACGCAGTATTTT. As protein: CASSLGAQPSTDTQYF.

This clone was recorded a few times. The V call is TRBV7-9, the J call TRBJ2-1; 7 bases line up with TRBD2. The germline V gene encodes CDR1 SEHNR and CDR2 FQNEAQ (reference sequence). V was pared by 6 bases and J by 5 bases, with 7 bases of the junction left unmatched. The CDR3 contains 14 residues. Here the CDR3 DNA reads TGTGCCAGCAGATTGGGGGGGACCGACAATGAGCAGTTCTTC. It yields the protein CASRLGGTDNEQFF. The complete variable domain, with remaining parts taken from reference TRBV7-9 and TRBJ2-1, reads DTGVSQNPRHKITKRGQNVTFRCDPISEHNRLYWYRQTLGQGPEFLTYFQNEAQLEKSRLLSDRFSAERPKGSFSTLEIQRTEQGDSAMYLCASRLGGTDNEQFFGPGTRLTVL.

V usage is TRBV2 and J usage is TRBJ2-3; perhaps TRBD2 as D (6 bases). This CDR3 has 15 residues. Deletions cut 7 bases from V and 0 bases from J, with 14 bases between. Germline CDR1 and CDR2: SNHLY and FYNNEI. The CDR3 here is CASKVEGLSTDTQYF. The CDR3 nucleotides read TGTGCCAGCAAGGTGGAGGGACTTAGCACAGATACGCAGTATTTT.

The gene calls are TRBV2 and TRBJ1-1; 8 positions match TRBD1. The CDR3 is 15 residues long. In germline, CDR1 is SNHLY, CDR2 FYNNEI. Trimming removed 6 bases from V and 2 bases from J; junction bases left unmatched: 8. The CDR3: CASRERQGINTEAFF. The CDR3 DNA sequence: TGTGCCAGCAGGGAAAGACAGGGGATTAACACTGAAGCTTTCTTT.

The chain has TRBV24-1 and TRBJ2-2, with D perhaps matching TRBD1 (6 bases). Germline V lookup: CDR1 KGHDR, CDR2 SFDVKD. Between the trimmed V and J ends, which lost 5 bases and 8 bases, there was a span of 8 bases. There are 12 residues in the CDR3. The CDR3 DNA follows: TGTGCCACCAGTGGTGACAGGGGGGAGCTGTTTTTT. Residues: CATSGDRGELFF.

V and J are TRBV5-5 and TRBJ1-4; 8 nucleotides agree with TRBD1. The CDR3 length is 14 residues. Trimming removed 4 bases from V and 8 bases from J; junction bases left unmatched: 7. Germline V lookup: CDR1 SGHKS, CDR2 YYEKEE (reference sequence). In DNA form, the CDR3 reads TGTGCCAGCAGCCCTGGGACAGGTCGAGAAAAACTGTTTTTT. Residues: CASSPGTGREKLFF.

The chain employs TRBV11-2 and TRBJ2-1; TRBD2 might be the D (5 bases). CDR1 SGHAT and CDR2 FQNNGV come from the germline V gene. The CDR3 runs 18 residues. V gave up 7 bases and J gave up 0 bases, with 22 bases separating them. In nucleotides, the CDR3 is TGTGCCAGCAACTCCGCACTAGTCATATCGAGCTCCTACAATGAGCAGTTCTTC. Amino acids: CASNSALVISSSYNEQFF.